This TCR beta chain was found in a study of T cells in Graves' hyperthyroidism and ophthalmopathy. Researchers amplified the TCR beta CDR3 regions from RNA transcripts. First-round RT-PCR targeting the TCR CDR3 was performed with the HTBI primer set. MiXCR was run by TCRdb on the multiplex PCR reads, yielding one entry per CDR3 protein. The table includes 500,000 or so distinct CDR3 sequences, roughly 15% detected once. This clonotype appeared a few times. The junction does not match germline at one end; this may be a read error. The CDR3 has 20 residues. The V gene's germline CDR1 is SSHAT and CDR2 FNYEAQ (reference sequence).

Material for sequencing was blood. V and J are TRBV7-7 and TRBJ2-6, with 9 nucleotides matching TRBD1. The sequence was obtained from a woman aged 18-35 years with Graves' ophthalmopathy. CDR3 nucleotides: TGTGCTAGCAGCTTAACTTGGGGATGGGACAGGGACTCTGGGGCCAACGTCCTGACTTTC. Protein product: CASSLTWGWDRDSGANVLTF.